This TCR beta chain derives from a study of cytomegalovirus exposure and HLA in healthy donors. At the level of the study: Earlier work reported 100 million or so unique TCR beta sequences from 180 million or so T cells.

Points from the study as a whole: CMV serostatus alone was available as immune exposure information.

A word on this clone: Its antigen remains unknown.

The germline V and J ends were trimmed by 0 bases and 4 bases, with 14 bases remaining between them. CDR1 and CDR2 (germline): SGDLS, YYNGEE. The CDR3 contains 16 residues. The donors, nominally healthy at sampling, likely had unrecorded immune exposures. Vbeta (60) and Jbeta (13) primers were used in the PCR. Profiled with immunoSEQ multiplex PCR; TCRdb holds only in-frame clones, not every one. The table records 170,000 or so clones, about 82% of them present only once. Sequencing input: PBMCs. This chain connects TRBV9 to TRBJ2-1; D is ambiguous. The source is a woman aged 45-59 years in good health and CMV-seropositive. CDR3 sequence reads: CASSVVDDILYNEQFF. The CDR3 DNA reads as TGTGCCAGCAGCGTAGTTGATGACATCCTATACAATGAGCAGTTCTTC.